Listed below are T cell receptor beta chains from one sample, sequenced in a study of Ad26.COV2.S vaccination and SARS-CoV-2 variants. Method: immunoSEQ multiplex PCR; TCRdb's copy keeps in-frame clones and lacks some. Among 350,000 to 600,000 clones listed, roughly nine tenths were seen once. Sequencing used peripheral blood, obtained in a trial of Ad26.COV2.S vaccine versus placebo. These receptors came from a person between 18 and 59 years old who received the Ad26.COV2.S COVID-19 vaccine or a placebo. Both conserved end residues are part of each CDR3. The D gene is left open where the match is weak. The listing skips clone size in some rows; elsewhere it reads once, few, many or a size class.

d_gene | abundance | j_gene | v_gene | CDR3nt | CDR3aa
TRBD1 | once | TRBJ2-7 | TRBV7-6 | TGTGCCAGCAGAAGGGACAGCTCCTACGAGCAGTACTTC | CASRRDSSYEQYF
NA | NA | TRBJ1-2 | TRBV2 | TGTGCCAGCAGTGACGAGCGTTTCTATGGCTACACCTTC | CASSDERFYGYTF
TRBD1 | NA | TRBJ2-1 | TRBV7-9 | TGTGCCAGCATCCGAACAAGGGGGACAGGGGTCAGTGAGCAGTTCTTC | CASIRTRGTGVSEQFF
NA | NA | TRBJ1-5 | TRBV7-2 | TGTGCCAGCAGCTGGGGGGTCGGAAACAATCAGCCCCAGCATTTT | CASSWGVGNNQPQHF
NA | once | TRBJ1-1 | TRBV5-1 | TGCGCCAGCAGCTTGTGGGCAGGGAAGATAAACACTGAAGCTTTCTTT | CASSLWAGKINTEAFF
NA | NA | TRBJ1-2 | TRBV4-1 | TGCGCCAGCAGCCGTAAACAGGGCTATGATGGCTACACCTTC | CASSRKQGYDGYTF
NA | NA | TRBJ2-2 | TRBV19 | TGTGCCAGTAGTTGGCAGGGGGGGGACACCGGGGAGCTGTTTTTT | CASSWQGGDTGELFF
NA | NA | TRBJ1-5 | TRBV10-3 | TGTGCCATCAGTGAGTCGATTAGGCATGGCAATCAGCCCCAGCATTTT | CAISESIRHGNQPQHF
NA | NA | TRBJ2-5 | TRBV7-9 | TGTGCCAGCAGCTTACAGCCCCAAGAGACCCAGTACTTC | CASSLQPQETQYF
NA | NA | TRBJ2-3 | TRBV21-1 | TGTGCCAGCAGCAAAGCGCAGGGGACAGGGGATACGCAGTATTTT | CASSKAQGTGDTQYF
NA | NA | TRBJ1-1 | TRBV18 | TGTGCCAGCTCACCACCGGCAGGGTCGAACACTGAAGCTTTCTTT | CASSPPAGSNTEAFF
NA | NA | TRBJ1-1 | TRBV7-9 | TGTGCCAGCAGCTTAGGGGGGGAATGGAACACTGAAGCTTTCTTT | CASSLGGEWNTEAFF
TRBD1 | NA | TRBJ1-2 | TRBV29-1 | TGCAGCGGGTTGACAGGGGGCTTGGGCTACACCTTC | CSGLTGGLGYTF
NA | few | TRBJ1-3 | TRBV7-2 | TGTGCCAGCAGCAACATCCAGGGTCGTTCTGGAAACACCATATATTTT | CASSNIQGRSGNTIYF
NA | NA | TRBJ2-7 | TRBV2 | TGTGCCAGCAGTGTGGAGTTCTCCTACGAGCAGTACTTC | CASSVEFSYEQYF
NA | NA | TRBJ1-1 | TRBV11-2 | TGTGCCAGCAGCCCCCCCCGGGACGGTAAAGCTTTCTTT | CASSPPRDGKAFF
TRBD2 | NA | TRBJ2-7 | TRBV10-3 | TGTGCCACCGCTTGGAGCGGGAGTAGAAACTACGAGCAGTACTTC | CATAWSGSRNYEQYF
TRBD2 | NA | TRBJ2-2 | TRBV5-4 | TGTGCCAGCTCTTTCGGCGGGAGTAGGGGGGAGCTGTTTTTT | CASSFGGSRGELFF
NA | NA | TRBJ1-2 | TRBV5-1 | TGCGCCAGCAGCTTGGGCCAGACGGATTCCTATGGCTACACCTTC | CASSLGQTDSYGYTF
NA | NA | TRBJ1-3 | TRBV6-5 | TGTGCCAGCAGAAGGGACGTTCAAGGAAACACCATATATTTT | CASRRDVQGNTIYF
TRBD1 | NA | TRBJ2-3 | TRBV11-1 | TGTGCCAGCAGCTATGACAGGGGCGGGACAGATACGCAGTATTTT | CASSYDRGGTDTQYF
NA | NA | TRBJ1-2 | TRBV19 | TGTGCCAGTAGTATAGTGACGTCCGGGTCGAGAGGCTACACCTTC | CASSIVTSGSRGYTF
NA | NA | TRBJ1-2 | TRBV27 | TGTGCCAGCAGTTTAAGGCAGGGTGGTAACTATGGCTACACCTTC | CASSLRQGGNYGYTF
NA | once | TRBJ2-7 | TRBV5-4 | TGTGCCAGCAGCTTGCAAGGGGTTGGCGAGCAGTACTTC | CASSLQGVGEQYF
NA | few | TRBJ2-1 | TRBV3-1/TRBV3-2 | TGTGCCAGCAGCCAAGATAAAAGCTACAATGAGCAGTTCTTC | CASSQDKSYNEQFF
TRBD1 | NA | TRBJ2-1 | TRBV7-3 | TGTGCCAGCAGCTCGCATCCCGGGACAGCTCCTGACAATGAGCAGTTCTTC | CASSSHPGTAPDNEQFF
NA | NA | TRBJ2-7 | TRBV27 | TGTGCCAGCAGTCCAGCCCGGGTCTCCTACGAGCAGTACTTC | CASSPARVSYEQYF
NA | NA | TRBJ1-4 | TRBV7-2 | TGTGCCAGCAGCCCACCGGACAGAGAAAAACTGTTTTTT | CASSPPDREKLFF
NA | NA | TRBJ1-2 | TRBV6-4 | TGTGCCAGCAGTAAGGACACGGCAGGCTATGGCTACACCTTC | CASSKDTAGYGYTF
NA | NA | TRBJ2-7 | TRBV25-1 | TGTGCCAGGTACGAGCAGTACTTC | CARYEQYF
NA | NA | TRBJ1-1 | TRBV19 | TGTGCCAGTAGTATAAGGGGGAATGAAGCTTTCTTT | CASSIRGNEAFF
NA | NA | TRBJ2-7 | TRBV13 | TGTGCCAGCAGCCCCCGGCAACCCGGCCTCTCCTACGAGCAGTACTTC | CASSPRQPGLSYEQYF
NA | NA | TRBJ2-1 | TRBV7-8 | TGTGCCAGCAGCCCGGATCCGACGACAGCGCTAGCCTACAATGAGCAGTTCTTC | CASSPDPTTALAYNEQFF
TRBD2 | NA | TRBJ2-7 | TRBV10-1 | TGCGCCAGCAGTGAGTCCGGGACTAGTTACGAGCAGTACTTC | CASSESGTSYEQYF
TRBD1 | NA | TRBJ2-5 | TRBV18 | TGTGCCAGCTCACCCTCGGGACAGGGTTTTGAGACCCAGTACTTC | CASSPSGQGFETQYF
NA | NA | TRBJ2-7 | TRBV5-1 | TGCGCCAGCAGCGCTAGCGAGAAATACGAGCAGTACTTC | CASSASEKYEQYF
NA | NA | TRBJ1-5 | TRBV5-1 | TGCGCCAGCTTACCAAACCTTTGGGGGAATCAGCCCCAGCATTTT | CASLPNLWGNQPQHF
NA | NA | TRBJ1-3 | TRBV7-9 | TGTGCCAGCAGCCAAACGGACGGCTCTGGAAACACCATATATTTT | CASSQTDGSGNTIYF
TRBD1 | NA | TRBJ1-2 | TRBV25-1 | TGTGCCAGCAGTGCACATACAGGGGAGGGCTACACCTTC | CASSAHTGEGYTF
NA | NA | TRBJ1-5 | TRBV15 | TGTGCCACCAGCAGAGACGAGGGAGTGACCCAGCATTTT | CATSRDEGVTQHF
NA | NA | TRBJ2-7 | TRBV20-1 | TGCAGTGCTAGTAGACAGGCCTCCTACGAGCAGTACTTC | CSASRQASYEQYF
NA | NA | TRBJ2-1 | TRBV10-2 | TGCGCCAGCAGCAAACCCGTTAGCGGCCCTACCTACAATGAGCAGTTCTTC | CASSKPVSGPTYNEQFF
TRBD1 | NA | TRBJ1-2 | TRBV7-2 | TGTGCCAGCAGCTTAGGGTGGCCAGGGGGCGTCGAAGGCTACACCTTC | CASSLGWPGGVEGYTF
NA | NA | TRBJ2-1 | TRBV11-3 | TGTGCCAGCAGCTCACGCTCGGGTGAGCAGTTCTTC | CASSSRSGEQFF
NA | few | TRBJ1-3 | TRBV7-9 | TGTGCCAGCAGCTTAGGCCGGATGGGAAACACCATATATTTT | CASSLGRMGNTIYF